These 6 T cell receptor beta chains came from one sample sequenced in a study of cytomegalovirus exposure and HLA in healthy donors. PCR used 60 Vbeta primers and 13 Jbeta primers. The repertoire was sequenced with immunoSEQ multiplex PCR; TCRdb's copy has only in-frame clones and lacks some. Of 150,000 to 200,000 clones listed, roughly 88% are singletons. Sequences were obtained from PBMCs. All receptors derive from a man between 18 and 29 years old in good health and CMV-seropositive.

The genes are TRBV25-1 and TRBJ1-2; D perhaps matches TRBD1 (5 bases). Looked up from germline, CDR1 is MGHDK and CDR2 is SYGVNS. The CDR3 sequence is 18 residues long. V was cut by 0 bases and J by 0 bases, with 17 bases left in between. CDR3 protein: CASSEYFAGMGSNYGYTF. CDR3 nucleotides: TGTGCCAGCAGTGAATATTTTGCAGGGATGGGGTCTAACTATGGCTACACCTTC.

This clone was observed a single time. This sequence joins TRBV4-1 and TRBJ1-2; no reliable D call. The CDR3 contains 15 residues. Trimming took off 3 bases at V and 8 bases at J, with 19 bases between the two ends. The germline CDR1 and CDR2 sequences are MGHRA and YSYEKL. The CDR3 loop reads CASSHSYVGSEGYTF. CDR3 DNA sequence: TGCGCCAGCAGCCATTCATATGTGGGGAGCGAAGGCTACACCTTC.

This clone was observed a single time. The chain is built from TRBV4-1 and TRBJ2-1, with TRBD1 as a possible D gene (6 bases). Deletions cut 4 bases from V and 3 bases from J, with 10 bases between. This CDR3 is built from 14 residues. From germline, CDR1 is MGHRA and CDR2 YSYEKL. The chain's CDR3 is CASSRLTGYNEQFF. In DNA form, the CDR3 reads TGCGCCAGCAGCCGGCTGACAGGCTACAATGAGCAGTTCTTC.

This clone was counted a single time. This chain joins TRBV7-2 and TRBJ2-5; possible D gene TRBD2, 5 bases. The CDR3 runs 15 residues. From germline, CDR1 is SGHTA and CDR2 FQGNSA. The V and J ends lost 0 bases and 7 bases respectively, with 15 bases between them. The CDR3 region is CASSLAPGGMGTQYF. The DNA of the CDR3 is TGTGCCAGCAGCTTAGCGCCCGGAGGTATGGGGACCCAGTACTTC. Using reference TRBV7-2 and TRBJ2-5 for the parts outside the CDR3, the full variable domain is GAGVSQSPSNKVTEKGKDVELRCDPISGHTALYWYRQSLGQGLEFLIYFQGNSAPDKSGLPSDRFSAERTGGSVSTLTIQRTQQEDSAVYLCASSLAPGGMGTQYFGPGTRLLVL.

This chain uses TRBV27 with TRBJ1-2; unclear D gene. Between the trimmed V and J ends, which lost 6 bases and 7 bases, there was a span of 18 bases. There are 14 residues in the CDR3. Germline-derived CDR1 and CDR2 are MNHEY and SMNVEV (reference sequence). The CDR3 spells CASSPNEGSAGYTF. CDR3 bases: TGTGCCAGCAGCCCGAATGAGGGTTCGGCTGGCTACACCTTC.

The V gene is TRBV9, the J gene TRBJ2-7; 8 nucleotides align to TRBD2. Per germline, CDR1 SGDLS and CDR2 YYNGEE. Trimming at V came to 2 bases and at J to 1 base, leaving 2 bases not matched to a gene. The CDR3 consists of 14 residues. The CDR3, as DNA: TGTGCCAGCAGCGTTAGCGGGGCTTCCTACGAGCAGTACTTC. Protein sequence: CASSVSGASYEQYF.